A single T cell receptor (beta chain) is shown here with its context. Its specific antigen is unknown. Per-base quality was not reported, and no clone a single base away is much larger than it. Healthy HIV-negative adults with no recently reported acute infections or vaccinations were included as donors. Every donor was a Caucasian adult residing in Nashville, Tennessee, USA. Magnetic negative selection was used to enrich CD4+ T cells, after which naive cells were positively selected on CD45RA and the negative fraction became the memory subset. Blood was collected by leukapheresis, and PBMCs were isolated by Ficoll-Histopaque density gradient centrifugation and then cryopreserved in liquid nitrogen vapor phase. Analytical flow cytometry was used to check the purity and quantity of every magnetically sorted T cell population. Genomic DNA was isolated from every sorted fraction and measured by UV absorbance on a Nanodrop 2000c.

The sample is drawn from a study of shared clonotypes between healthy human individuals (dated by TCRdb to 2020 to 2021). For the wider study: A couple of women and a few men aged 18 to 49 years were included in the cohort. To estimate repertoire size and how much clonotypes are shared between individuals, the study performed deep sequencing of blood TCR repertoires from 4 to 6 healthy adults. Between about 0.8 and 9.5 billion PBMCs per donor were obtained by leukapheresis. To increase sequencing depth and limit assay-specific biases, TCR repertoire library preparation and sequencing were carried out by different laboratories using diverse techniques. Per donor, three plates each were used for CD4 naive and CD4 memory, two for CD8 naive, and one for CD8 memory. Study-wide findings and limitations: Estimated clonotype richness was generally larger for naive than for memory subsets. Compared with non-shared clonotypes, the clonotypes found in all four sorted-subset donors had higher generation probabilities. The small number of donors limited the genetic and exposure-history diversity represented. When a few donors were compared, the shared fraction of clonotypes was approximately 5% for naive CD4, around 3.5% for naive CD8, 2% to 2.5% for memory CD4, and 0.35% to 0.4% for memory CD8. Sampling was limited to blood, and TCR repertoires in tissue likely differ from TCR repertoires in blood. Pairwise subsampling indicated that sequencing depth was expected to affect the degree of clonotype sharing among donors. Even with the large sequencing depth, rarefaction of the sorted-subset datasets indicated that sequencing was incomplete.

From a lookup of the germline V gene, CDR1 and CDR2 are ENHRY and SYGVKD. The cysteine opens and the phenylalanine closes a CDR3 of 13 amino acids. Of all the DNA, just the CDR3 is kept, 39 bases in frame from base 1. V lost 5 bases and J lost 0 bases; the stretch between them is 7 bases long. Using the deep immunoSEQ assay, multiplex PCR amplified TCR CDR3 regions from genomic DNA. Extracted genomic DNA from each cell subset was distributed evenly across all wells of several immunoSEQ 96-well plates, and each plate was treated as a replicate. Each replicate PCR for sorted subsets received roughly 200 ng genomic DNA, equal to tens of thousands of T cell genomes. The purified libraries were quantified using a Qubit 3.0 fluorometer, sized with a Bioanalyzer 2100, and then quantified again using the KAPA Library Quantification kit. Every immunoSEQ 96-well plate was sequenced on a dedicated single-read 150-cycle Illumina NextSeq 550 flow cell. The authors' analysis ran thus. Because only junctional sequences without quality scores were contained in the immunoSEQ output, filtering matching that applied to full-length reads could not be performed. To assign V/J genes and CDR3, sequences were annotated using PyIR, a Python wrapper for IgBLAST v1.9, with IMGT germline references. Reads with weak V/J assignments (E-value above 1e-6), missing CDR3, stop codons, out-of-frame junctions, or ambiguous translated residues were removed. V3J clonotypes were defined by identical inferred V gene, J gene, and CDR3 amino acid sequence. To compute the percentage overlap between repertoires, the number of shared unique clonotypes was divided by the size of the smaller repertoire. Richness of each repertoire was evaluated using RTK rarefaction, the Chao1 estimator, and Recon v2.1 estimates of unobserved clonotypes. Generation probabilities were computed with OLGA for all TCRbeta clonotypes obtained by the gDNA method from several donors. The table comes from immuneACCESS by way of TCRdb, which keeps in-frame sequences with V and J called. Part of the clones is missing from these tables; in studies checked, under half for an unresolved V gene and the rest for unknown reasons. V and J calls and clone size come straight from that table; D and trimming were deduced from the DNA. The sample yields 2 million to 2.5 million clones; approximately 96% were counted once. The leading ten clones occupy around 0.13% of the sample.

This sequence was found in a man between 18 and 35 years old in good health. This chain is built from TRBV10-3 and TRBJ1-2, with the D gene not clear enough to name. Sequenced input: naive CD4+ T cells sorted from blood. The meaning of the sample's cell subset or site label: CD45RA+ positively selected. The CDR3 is CAISIQTNYGYTF. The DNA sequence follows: TGTGCCATCAGTATACAGACTAACTATGGCTACACCTTC.